This T cell receptor beta chain was identified in a study of post-analysis software for immune sequencing data. Looking at the study overall: Clinical courses comprised relapsing-remitting, secondary progressive and progressive-relapsing multiple sclerosis. Study observations and caveats: Significantly lower normalized Chao1 diversity was seen in multiple sclerosis patients than in controls.

The authors incorporated unique molecular identifiers into the TCR beta cDNA libraries. It was from roughly 1.1 to 9.2 million T cells that about half a million cDNA molecules came. MiXCR was run by TCRdb on the PCR reads, yielding one entry per CDR3 protein. The table includes around 770,000 distinct CDR3 sequences, 46% detected once. With respect to this clonotype: The antigen remains unidentified.

The TCR originated in a girl aged 10-17 years with multiple sclerosis. Sequencing was done on a sample of blood.

CDR3 loop: CASSLVTHTEAFF. The CDR3 coding sequence is TGTGCCAGCAGCTTAGTGACTCACACTGAAGCTTTCTTT. The chain recombines TRBV11-3 with TRBJ1-1; D remains ambiguous. Trimming removed 1 base at V and 3 bases at J, with 6 bases between. Germline V gives CDR1 SGHNT, CDR2 YENEEA. The CDR3 is 13 residues long.